A selection of T cell receptor beta chains follows, all from one sample in a study of CD8 T cells in Susac syndrome. From the immunoSEQ multiplex PCR reads, TCRdb called clonotypes with MiXCR, one entry per CDR3 protein. The table has roughly 150,000 distinct CDR3 sequences, approximately 95% seen once. Sequenced sample: CD4+ T cells from PBMCs. All receptors come from a human donor with Susac syndrome. CDR3s include the opening cysteine and the closing phenylalanine or tryptophan. Each record gives: D gene, CDR3 length, V gene, clone size, J gene, CDR3 DNA, CDR3 protein. A D gene is named only where the DNA matches it firmly. Clone size is not always given. Where it is, it says once, few, many or a class for expanded clones.

d_gene: .; len: 12; v_gene: TRBV29-1; abundance: .; j_gene: TRBJ2-2; CDR3nt: TGCAGCGTTGAGGGGTACACCGGGGAGCTGTTTTTT; CDR3aa: CSVEGYTGELFF
d_gene: .; len: 14; v_gene: TRBV5-1; abundance: .; j_gene: TRBJ2-1; CDR3nt: TGCGCCAGCAGCTTGACAGATACCTACAATGAGCAGTTCTTC; CDR3aa: CASSLTDTYNEQFF
d_gene: .; len: 16; v_gene: TRBV4-2; abundance: .; j_gene: TRBJ1-3; CDR3nt: TGTGCCAGCAGCCAAGATGAAGCGTACTCTGGAAACACCATATATTTT; CDR3aa: CASSQDEAYSGNTIYF
d_gene: .; len: 11; v_gene: TRBV9; abundance: .; j_gene: TRBJ1-2; CDR3nt: TGTGCCAGCAGGGGACGGTATGGCTACACCTTC; CDR3aa: CASRGRYGYTF
d_gene: .; len: 16; v_gene: TRBV7-9; abundance: .; j_gene: TRBJ1-5; CDR3nt: TGTGCCAGCAGCCAAATGGGGGACAACAGCAATCAGCCCCAGCATTTT; CDR3aa: CASSQMGDNSNQPQHF
d_gene: .; len: 20; v_gene: TRBV21-1; abundance: .; j_gene: TRBJ2-1; CDR3nt: TGTGCCAGCAGCAAAGCGCGGGGGGCAGAGACAGGGGGTGACTACAATGAGCAGTTCTTC; CDR3aa: CASSKARGAETGGDYNEQFF
d_gene: .; len: 14; v_gene: TRBV5-4; abundance: .; j_gene: TRBJ2-3; CDR3nt: TGTGCCAGCAGCTTGACAGCGAGCACAGATACGCAGTATTTT; CDR3aa: CASSLTASTDTQYF
d_gene: .; len: 15; v_gene: TRBV7-8; abundance: .; j_gene: TRBJ2-5; CDR3nt: TGTGCCAGCTTCCGATCCTACAGGGAAGGAGAGACCCAGTACTTC; CDR3aa: CASFRSYREGETQYF
d_gene: .; len: 11; v_gene: TRBV7-9; abundance: .; j_gene: TRBJ1-1; CDR3nt: TGTGCCAGCAGCTTTGGGCAGGAAGCTTTCTTT; CDR3aa: CASSFGQEAFF
d_gene: .; len: 12; v_gene: TRBV29-1; abundance: .; j_gene: TRBJ1-1; CDR3nt: TGCAGCGTAGGCATGGGGAACACTGAAGCTTTCTTT; CDR3aa: CSVGMGNTEAFF
d_gene: .; len: 14; v_gene: TRBV12-5; abundance: .; j_gene: TRBJ2-3; CDR3nt: TGTGCTAGTGGTTTGGACAGGGTTACAGATACGCAGTATTTT; CDR3aa: CASGLDRVTDTQYF
d_gene: .; len: 13; v_gene: TRBV4-2; abundance: .; j_gene: TRBJ2-1; CDR3nt: TGTGCCAGCAGCCAAGACCGGGCCCGTGAGGAGTTCTTC; CDR3aa: CASSQDRAREEFF
d_gene: TRBD2; len: 12; v_gene: TRBV29-1; abundance: .; j_gene: TRBJ2-5; CDR3nt: TGCAGCGCCGAGAGCGGGGGTGAGACCCAGTACTTC; CDR3aa: CSAESGGETQYF
d_gene: .; len: 13; v_gene: TRBV18; abundance: .; j_gene: TRBJ2-3; CDR3nt: TGTGCCAGTAGCCCGGACAGCACAGATACGCAGTATTTT; CDR3aa: CASSPDSTDTQYF
d_gene: .; len: 10; v_gene: TRBV20-1; abundance: .; j_gene: TRBJ2-1; CDR3nt: TGCAGCGGTGGGGTCAATGAGCAGTTCTTC; CDR3aa: CSGGVNEQFF
d_gene: .; len: 14; v_gene: TRBV7-9; abundance: .; j_gene: TRBJ2-1; CDR3nt: TGTGCCAGCACGTTGGACGCGGGTAGCAATGAGCAGTTCTTC; CDR3aa: CASTLDAGSNEQFF
d_gene: .; len: 16; v_gene: TRBV29-1; abundance: .; j_gene: TRBJ1-3; CDR3nt: TGCAGCGTTGAAGAGGCTCGACCAGGGTCAGGAAACACCATATATTTT; CDR3aa: CSVEEARPGSGNTIYF
d_gene: .; len: 16; v_gene: TRBV14; abundance: .; j_gene: TRBJ2-3; CDR3nt: TGTGCCAGCAGCCCGGACCTCTTGTGGGGCACAGATACGCAGTATTTT; CDR3aa: CASSPDLLWGTDTQYF
d_gene: TRBD1; len: 14; v_gene: TRBV12-3/TRBV12-4; abundance: .; j_gene: TRBJ1-6; CDR3nt: TGTGCCAGCAGTTTACTACAGGGGAATTCACCCCTCCACTTT; CDR3aa: CASSLLQGNSPLHF
d_gene: TRBD1; len: 13; v_gene: TRBV7-9; abundance: .; j_gene: TRBJ1-6; CDR3nt: TGTGCCAGCAGCGGACAGGGGGATTCACCCCTCCACTTT; CDR3aa: CASSGQGDSPLHF
d_gene: TRBD2; len: 15; v_gene: TRBV7-2; abundance: .; j_gene: TRBJ2-3; CDR3nt: TGTGCCAGCAGCCGGGAGGGCGGGCGCACAGATACGCAGTATTTT; CDR3aa: CASSREGGRTDTQYF
d_gene: TRBD1; len: 18; v_gene: TRBV19; abundance: .; j_gene: TRBJ2-6; CDR3nt: TGTGCCAGTAGTACCCCAAGTGGACAGGGGCGGATCGGCAACGTCCTGACTTTC; CDR3aa: CASSTPSGQGRIGNVLTF
d_gene: .; len: 16; v_gene: TRBV29-1; abundance: .; j_gene: TRBJ2-2; CDR3nt: TGCAGCGTTGGGACCGGCGGGGTTATTGGCACCGGGGAGCTGTTTTTT; CDR3aa: CSVGTGGVIGTGELFF
d_gene: TRBD2; len: 12; v_gene: TRBV5-6; abundance: few; j_gene: TRBJ2-7; CDR3nt: TGTGCCAGCAGCTTGACGGGGGGCGAGCAGTACTTC; CDR3aa: CASSLTGGEQYF
d_gene: TRBD1; len: 14; v_gene: TRBV29-1; abundance: .; j_gene: TRBJ1-1; CDR3nt: TGCAGCGTTGCAAACAGGGGAGCGAACACTGAAGCTTTCTTT; CDR3aa: CSVANRGANTEAFF
d_gene: .; len: 15; v_gene: TRBV5-4; abundance: .; j_gene: TRBJ2-1; CDR3nt: TGTGCCAGCAGCTCCGCTCGAAGTAAAGGCGGTGAGCAGTTCTTC; CDR3aa: CASSSARSKGGEQFF
d_gene: .; len: 16; v_gene: TRBV7-3; abundance: .; j_gene: TRBJ2-4; CDR3nt: TGTGCCAGCAGCCCGGAAGGGACTGGAACCAAAAACATTCAGTACTTC; CDR3aa: CASSPEGTGTKNIQYF
d_gene: .; len: 14; v_gene: TRBV6-5; abundance: .; j_gene: TRBJ1-1; CDR3nt: TGTGCCAGCAGACCAGGAATAGGCGGCACTGAAGCTTTCTTT; CDR3aa: CASRPGIGGTEAFF
d_gene: .; len: 14; v_gene: TRBV12-3/TRBV12-4; abundance: .; j_gene: TRBJ2-1; CDR3nt: TGTGCCAGCAGCGGGAGGACAGCTCCCAATGAGCAGTTCTTC; CDR3aa: CASSGRTAPNEQFF
d_gene: .; len: 16; v_gene: TRBV20-1; abundance: .; j_gene: TRBJ1-6; CDR3nt: TGCAGTGCCAGAATTATGGGGTCGAACTATAATTCACCCCTCCACTTT; CDR3aa: CSARIMGSNYNSPLHF
d_gene: .; len: 13; v_gene: TRBV7-2; abundance: .; j_gene: TRBJ2-5; CDR3nt: TGTGCCAGCAGCTACAGCTTTGGGGAGACCCAGTACTTC; CDR3aa: CASSYSFGETQYF